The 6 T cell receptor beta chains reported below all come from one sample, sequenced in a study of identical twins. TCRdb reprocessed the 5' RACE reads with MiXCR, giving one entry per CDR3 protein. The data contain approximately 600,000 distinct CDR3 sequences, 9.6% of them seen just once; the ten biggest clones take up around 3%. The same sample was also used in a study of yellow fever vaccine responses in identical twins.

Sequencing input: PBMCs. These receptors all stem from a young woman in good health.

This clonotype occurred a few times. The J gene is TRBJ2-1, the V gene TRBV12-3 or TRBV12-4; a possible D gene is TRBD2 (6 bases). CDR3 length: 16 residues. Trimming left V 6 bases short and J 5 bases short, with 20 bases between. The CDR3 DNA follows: TGTGCCAGCAGAATCGGAACTAGCTCGTCGGACAATGAGCAGTTCTTC. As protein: CASRIGTSSSDNEQFF.

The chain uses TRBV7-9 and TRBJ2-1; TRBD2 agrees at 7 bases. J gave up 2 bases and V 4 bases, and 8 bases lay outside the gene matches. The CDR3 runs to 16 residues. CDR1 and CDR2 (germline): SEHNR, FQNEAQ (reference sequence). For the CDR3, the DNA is TGTGCCAGCAGCTCATCTCCCGGGACTACCTACAATGAGCAGTTCTTC. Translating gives CASSSSPGTTYNEQFF.

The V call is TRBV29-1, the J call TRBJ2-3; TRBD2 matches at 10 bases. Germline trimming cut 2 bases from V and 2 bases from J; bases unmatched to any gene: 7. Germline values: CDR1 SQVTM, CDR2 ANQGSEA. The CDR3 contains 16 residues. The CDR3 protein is CSVESLAGDLTDTQYF. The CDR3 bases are TGCAGCGTTGAATCCCTAGCGGGGGACCTCACAGATACGCAGTATTTT.

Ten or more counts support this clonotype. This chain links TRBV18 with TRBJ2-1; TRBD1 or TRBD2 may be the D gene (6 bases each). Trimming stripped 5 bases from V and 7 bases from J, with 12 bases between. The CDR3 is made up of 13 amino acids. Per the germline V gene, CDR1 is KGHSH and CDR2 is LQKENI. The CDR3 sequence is CASSTGGRNEQFF. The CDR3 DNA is TGTGCCAGCTCAACTGGGGGGCGTAATGAGCAGTTCTTC.

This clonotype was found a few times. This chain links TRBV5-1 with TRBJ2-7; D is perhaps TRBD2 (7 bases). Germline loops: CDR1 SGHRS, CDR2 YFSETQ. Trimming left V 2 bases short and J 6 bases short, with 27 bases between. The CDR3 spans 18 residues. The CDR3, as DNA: TGCGCCAGCAGCTTCCACACTCTTACAGGGAGGGACCGTACCGAGCAGTACTTC. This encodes CASSFHTLTGRDRTEQYF.

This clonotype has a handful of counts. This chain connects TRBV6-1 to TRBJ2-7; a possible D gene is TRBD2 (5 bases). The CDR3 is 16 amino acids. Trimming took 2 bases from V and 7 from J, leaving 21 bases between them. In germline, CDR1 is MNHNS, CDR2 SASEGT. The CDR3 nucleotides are TGTGCCAGCAGTGAACCAGGTCCGGGGTTGATGAGGGAGCAGTACTTC. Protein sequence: CASSEPGPGLMREQYF.